This T cell receptor (beta chain) originates from a study of T cells in Graves' hyperthyroidism and ophthalmopathy. Looking at the study overall: Peripheral blood was collected at initial diagnosis, before any treatment.

Regions amplified from RNA transcripts were the TCR beta CDR3 regions. The TCR CDR3 first-round RT-PCR relied on the HTBI primer set. TCRdb processed the multiplex PCR reads anew with MiXCR; each CDR3 protein has one entry. Here the sample spans 500,000 to 550,000 distinct CDR3 sequences, 20% to 25% being singletons. The CDR3 spans 15 residues. Unmatched junction bases numbered 11, after V lost 7 bases and J lost 6 bases. The germline V gene has CDR1 KGHDR and CDR2 SFDVKD. The chain employs TRBV24-1 and TRBJ2-1; 7 nucleotides line up with TRBD1. Sequencing input: blood. The clonotype comes from a man aged 18-30 years with Graves' hyperthyroidism. The CDR3, as DNA: TGTGCCACCAGGGAACCGGACAGGCGGGCCAATGAGCAGTTCTTC. Its protein is CATREPDRRANEQFF.